The sequence of this T cell receptor (beta chain) was determined in a study of cytomegalovirus exposure and HLA in healthy donors. From germline, CDR1 is MGHRA and CDR2 YSYEKL. This CDR3 is 18 amino acids long. V trimming: 0 bases; J trimming: 0 bases; junction bases outside the gene matches: 10. PCR primers comprised 60 Vbeta and 13 Jbeta primers. Profiled with immunoSEQ multiplex PCR; TCRdb holds only in-frame clones, not every one. The sample contains about 250,000 clones, 72% of which appear only once. The specimen was PBMCs. V and J are TRBV4-1 and TRBJ2-7; 8 bases match TRBD1. The TCR comes from a female donor in good health and CMV-seronegative. CDR3 sequence reads: CASSQDHPTGVNSYEQYF. DNA for the CDR3: TGCGCCAGCAGCCAAGATCACCCGACAGGGGTCAACTCCTACGAGCAGTACTTC.